This TCR beta chain stems from a study of T cell responses to AZD1222 COVID-19 vaccine. General observations from the study: It should be noted that donors were predominantly white British and more often female, and clonal diversity was possibly underestimated. Breadth and depth of Spike-specific TCRs rose after two AZD1222 doses.

Some clones are missing from TCRdb's copy, which holds only in-frame ones; the method was immunoSEQ multiplex PCR. The table has more than 100,000 clones, 92% seen once; the top ten hold approximately 7.9%. Regarding this clone: Its antigen is not identified.

Germline assignment: CDR1 SNHLY and CDR2 FYNNEI. The V and J ends lost 7 bases and 1 base, in that order; junction bases with no gene match: 13. CDR3 length: 17 amino acids. The TCR sequence derives from an adult who received the AZD1222 COVID-19 vaccine. Material: peripheral blood, obtained 28 days after the second AZD1222 dose. The chain carries TRBV2 and TRBJ1-5, with TRBD1 matching 7 bases. The CDR3 loop is CASKQGHSLWSNQPQHF. The CDR3 nucleotides read TGTGCCAGCAAACAGGGGCATTCTCTGTGGAGCAATCAGCCCCAGCATTTT.